This T cell receptor beta chain was observed in a study of T cell responses to AZD1222 COVID-19 vaccine listed by TCRdb under 2021. The study in broad terms: AZD1222 recipients whose second dose came at about 4 weeks and those whose second dose came at about 12 weeks were combined into one group, since spike-specific TCR depth and breadth did not differ between the two schedules. TCR sequencing covered some 240 trial participants: approximately 200 given two doses of AZD1222 and 26 given two doses of MenACWY control vaccine. Trial participants were enrolled into age subgroups of 18-55, 56-69 and 70-plus years, which contained 148, 28 and 57 TCR-sequenced participants, respectively.

Broad study findings and their caveats: Only five to seven AZD1222 recipients were SARS-CoV-2 seropositive at baseline, limiting conclusions about previously exposed vaccinees. Spike-specific TCR breadth and depth rose significantly after two AZD1222 doses compared with day 0 and with MenACWY recipients. Because no day 14 peak-response samples were available, repertoires were characterized only after the peak T cell response. The whole spike protein was spanned by vaccine-associated CD4 TCRs, and dominant responses were seen in regions 160-218 and 743-854. In the small 56-69-year group, the increase in depth fell short of significance, most likely because of low power. Participants were mostly white British, with more females than males. The authors suggested clonal diversity may have been underestimated. Epitopes outside the regions mutated in the B.1.351 and B.1.1.7 variants were reportedly recognized by nearly half of the unique spike-specific TCRs.

V was cut back by 3 bases and J by 2 bases, leaving a gap of 10 bases between them. Inclusive of the bounding cysteine and phenylalanine, the CDR3 is 14 residues long. Only CDR3 DNA is held: 42 bases, read in frame from base 1. The germline V gene supplies CDR1 SGHVS and CDR2 FNYEAQ. The CDR3 regions of human TCRbeta chains were subjected to immunosequencing. As for the authors' bioinformatics: TCRs in the repertoires were matched against a reference library of SARS-CoV-2-specific TCRs that had been generated with the MIRA antigen-specificity platform. Breadth meant the fraction of unique TCRs that were SARS-CoV-2-associated, whereas depth meant the fraction of total T cells that were SARS-CoV-2-associated. Each spike-specific TCR was assigned to its reactive spike region and to a CD4 or CD8 class using the MIRA data. Log10-transformed breadth and depth values were compared by one-way ANOVA with Sidak's multiple comparisons tests. TCRdb holds this immuneACCESS table with in-frame rearrangements only. Some clones are missing; in checked studies, unresolved V genes explain under half, and the rest has no known cause. That table gives V, J and clone size, and the DNA gave D and trimming. The sample records 120,000 to 150,000 clones, roughly 89% of which are singletons. The ten top clones hold roughly 5.6% of the sample.

Points on this clone: This clone's antigen is unknown. No base quality information exists; no much larger clone differs at one position.

This specimen's time point label, interpreted: baseline before first vaccination. Vaccinee samples came from UK trials COV001 and COV002, including a single-blind randomized controlled phase 2/3 trial of AZD1222 (ChAdOx1 nCoV-19) in healthy adults. For TCRbeta chain sequencing, PBMC samples from trial participants were taken at day 0 and at day 28 after the second dose. The clonotype originates from an adult in good health. Recombination joined TRBV7-6 with TRBJ2-5, with TRBD2 tentatively as D gene (5 bases match). Sequencing was performed on peripheral blood, taken on day 0 of AZD1222 vaccination. The CDR3 has the sequence CASSLRTLQETQYF. The nucleotides read TGTGCCAGCAGCTTGCGGACTTTACAAGAGACCCAGTACTTC.